A single T cell receptor (beta chain) is shown here with its context. The CDR3 totals 15 residues. The V gene's germline CDR1 is SGHVS and CDR2 FQNEAQ. V shed 4 bases and J 6 bases; nucleotides not matched to a gene: 4. This sample is drawn from a study of neoadjuvant anti-PD-1 for oral cavity cancer. Generated by immunoSEQ multiplex PCR, the TCRdb table keeps only in-frame clones and is missing some. Of approximately 74,000 clones listed, about 80% were seen once; the top ten hold about 2.9%. The V gene is TRBV7-8, the J gene TRBJ2-2, with 11 bases identical to TRBD1. Sequencing was performed on PBMCs, taken before nivolumab (anti-PD-1) treatment. The source is a person between 35 and 79 years old with oral cavity squamous cell carcinoma. The CDR3 nucleotides are TGTGCCAGCAGCTCGCCGGGACAGGGGGCCGGGGAGCTGTTTTTT. Translation: CASSSPGQGAGELFF.